This is a list of T cell receptor beta chains from one sample in a study of beta chain features in type 1 diabetes. Sequencing used immunoSEQ multiplex PCR; TCRdb keeps in-frame clones, though not all of them. This sample yields hundreds of thousands of clones, of which around an eighth are seen a single time; approximately 0.043% belongs to the top ten. The specimen sequenced was naive CD4+ T cells from blood. The receptor source for this set is a man aged 18 to 35 with type 1 diabetes. Each CDR3 is given with its conserved first and last residue. The D gene is left open where the match is weak. Clone sizes are given selectively: once, few, many, or a class where the clone is expanded.

clone size: .
J gene: TRBJ2-5
V gene: TRBV6-5
D gene: .
CDR3 protein: CASRGRTNQETQYF
CDR3 DNA: TGTGCCAGCAGGGGACGGACCAACCAAGAGACCCAGTACTTC

clone size: many
J gene: TRBJ1-2
V gene: TRBV7-9
D gene: .
CDR3 protein: CASSLNTLPSGYTF
CDR3 DNA: TGTGCCAGCAGCCTCAACACATTGCCCAGTGGCTACACCTTC

clone size: few
J gene: TRBJ2-2
V gene: TRBV9
D gene: TRBD2
CDR3 protein: CASSPTERGTGELFF
CDR3 DNA: TGTGCCAGCAGCCCTACCGAGCGGGGGACCGGGGAGCTGTTTTTT

clone size: few
J gene: TRBJ2-3
V gene: TRBV4-3
D gene: .
CDR3 protein: CASSQGLDTQYF
CDR3 DNA: TGCGCCAGCAGCCAAGGATTAGATACGCAGTATTTT

clone size: .
J gene: TRBJ2-3
V gene: TRBV29-1
D gene: TRBD2
CDR3 protein: CSVAAGAGTDTQYF
CDR3 DNA: TGCAGCGTTGCGGCGGGAGCGGGAACAGATACGCAGTATTTT

clone size: few
J gene: TRBJ1-1
V gene: TRBV25-1
D gene: .
CDR3 protein: CASSADRSARNTEAFF
CDR3 DNA: TGTGCCAGCAGTGCTGACAGGTCGGCTCGGAACACTGAAGCTTTCTTT

clone size: .
J gene: TRBJ2-5
V gene: TRBV9
D gene: TRBD2
CDR3 protein: CASSPFGAGGRTQYF
CDR3 DNA: TGTGCCAGCAGCCCCTTCGGTGCCGGCGGGAGGACCCAGTACTTC

clone size: few
J gene: TRBJ2-1
V gene: TRBV6-6
D gene: TRBD2
CDR3 protein: CASSSGTSGSNEQFF
CDR3 DNA: TGTGCCAGCAGTTCCGGGACTAGCGGGAGTAATGAGCAGTTCTTC

clone size: .
J gene: TRBJ1-4
V gene: TRBV9
D gene: .
CDR3 protein: CASSGIETATNEKLFF
CDR3 DNA: TGTGCCAGCAGCGGGATCGAGACAGCAACTAATGAAAAACTGTTTTTT

clone size: .
J gene: TRBJ1-2
V gene: TRBV5-6
D gene: .
CDR3 protein: CASSLLTVGGYTF
CDR3 DNA: TGTGCCAGCAGCTTGTTGACCGTGGGTGGCTACACCTTC